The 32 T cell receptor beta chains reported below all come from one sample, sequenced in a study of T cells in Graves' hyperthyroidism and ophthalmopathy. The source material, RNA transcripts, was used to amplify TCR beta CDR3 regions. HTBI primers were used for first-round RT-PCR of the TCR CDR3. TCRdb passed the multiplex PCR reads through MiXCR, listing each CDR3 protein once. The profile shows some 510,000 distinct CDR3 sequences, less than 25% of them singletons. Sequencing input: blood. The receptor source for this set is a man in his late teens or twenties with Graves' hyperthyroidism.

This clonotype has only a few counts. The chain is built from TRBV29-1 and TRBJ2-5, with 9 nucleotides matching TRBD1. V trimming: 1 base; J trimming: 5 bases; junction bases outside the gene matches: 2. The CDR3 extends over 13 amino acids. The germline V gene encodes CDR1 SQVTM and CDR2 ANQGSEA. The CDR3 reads CSVEAGTGETQYF. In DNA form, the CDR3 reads TGCAGCGTTGAAGCCGGGACAGGGGAGACCCAGTACTTC.

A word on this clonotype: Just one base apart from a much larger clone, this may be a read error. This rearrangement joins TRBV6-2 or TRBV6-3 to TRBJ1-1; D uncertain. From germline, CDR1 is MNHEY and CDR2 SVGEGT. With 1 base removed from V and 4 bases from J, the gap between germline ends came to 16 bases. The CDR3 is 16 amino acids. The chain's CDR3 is CASSYWGGKSGTEAFF. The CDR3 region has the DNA TGTGCCAGCAGTTACTGGGGAGGGAAGTCGGGCACTGAAGCTTTCTTT.

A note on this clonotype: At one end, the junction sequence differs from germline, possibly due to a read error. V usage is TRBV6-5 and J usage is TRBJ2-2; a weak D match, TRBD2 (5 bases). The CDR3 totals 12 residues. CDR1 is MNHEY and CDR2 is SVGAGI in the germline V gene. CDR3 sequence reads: CASSYGSGELCF. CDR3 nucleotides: TGTGCCAGCAGTTACGGTTCCGGGGAGCTGTGTTTT.

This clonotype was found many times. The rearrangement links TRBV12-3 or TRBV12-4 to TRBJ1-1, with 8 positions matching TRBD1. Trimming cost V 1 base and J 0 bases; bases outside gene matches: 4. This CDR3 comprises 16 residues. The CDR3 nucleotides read TGTGCCAGCAGTTTAGGGACAGGGAGACTGAACACTGAAGCTTTCTTT. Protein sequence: CASSLGTGRLNTEAFF.

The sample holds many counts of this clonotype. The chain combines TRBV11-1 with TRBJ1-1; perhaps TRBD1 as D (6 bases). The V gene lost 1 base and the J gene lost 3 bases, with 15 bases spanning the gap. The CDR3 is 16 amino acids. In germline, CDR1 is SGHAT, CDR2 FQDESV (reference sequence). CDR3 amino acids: CASSLGIGQRDTEAFF. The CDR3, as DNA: TGTGCCAGCAGCTTAGGGATAGGACAGAGAGACACTGAAGCTTTCTTT.

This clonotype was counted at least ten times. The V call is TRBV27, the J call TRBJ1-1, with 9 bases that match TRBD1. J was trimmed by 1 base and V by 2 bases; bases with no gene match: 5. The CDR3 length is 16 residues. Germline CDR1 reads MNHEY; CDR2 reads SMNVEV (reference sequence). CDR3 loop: CASSLTGGFGNTEAFF. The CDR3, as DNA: TGTGCCAGCAGTTTAACAGGGGGCTTTGGGAACACTGAAGCTTTCTTT.

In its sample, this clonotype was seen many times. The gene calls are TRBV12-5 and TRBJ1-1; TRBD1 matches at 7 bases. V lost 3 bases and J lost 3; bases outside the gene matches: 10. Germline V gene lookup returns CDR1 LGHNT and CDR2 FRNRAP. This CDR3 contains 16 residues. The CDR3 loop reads CASGLLDREGDTEAFF. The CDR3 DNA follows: TGTGCTAGTGGTTTACTAGACAGGGAGGGAGACACTGAAGCTTTCTTT.

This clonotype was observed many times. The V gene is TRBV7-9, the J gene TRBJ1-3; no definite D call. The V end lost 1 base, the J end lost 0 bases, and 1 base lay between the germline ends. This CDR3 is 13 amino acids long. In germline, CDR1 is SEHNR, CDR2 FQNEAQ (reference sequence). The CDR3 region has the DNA TGTGCCAGCAGCTTAGTCTCTGGAAACACCATATATTTT. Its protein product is CASSLVSGNTIYF. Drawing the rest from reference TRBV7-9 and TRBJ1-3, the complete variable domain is DTGVSQNPRHKITKRGQNVTFRCDPISEHNRLYWYRQTLGQGPEFLTYFQNEAQLEKSRLLSDRFSAERPKGSFSTLEIQRTEQGDSAMYLCASSLVSGNTIYFGEGSWLTVV.

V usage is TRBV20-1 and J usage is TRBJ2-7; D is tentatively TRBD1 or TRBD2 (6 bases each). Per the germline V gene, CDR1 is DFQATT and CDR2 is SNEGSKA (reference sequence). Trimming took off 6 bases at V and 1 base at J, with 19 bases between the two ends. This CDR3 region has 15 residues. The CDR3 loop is CSARPIGGGSYEQYF. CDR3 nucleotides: TGCAGTGCACGGCCTATAGGGGGAGGATCCTACGAGCAGTACTTC.

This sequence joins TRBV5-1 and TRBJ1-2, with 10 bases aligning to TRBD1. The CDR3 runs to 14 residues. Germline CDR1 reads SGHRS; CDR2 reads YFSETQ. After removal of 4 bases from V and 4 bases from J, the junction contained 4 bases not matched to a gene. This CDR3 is CASSQGQGGYGYTF. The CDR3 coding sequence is TGCGCCAGCAGCCAAGGACAGGGGGGCTATGGCTACACCTTC.

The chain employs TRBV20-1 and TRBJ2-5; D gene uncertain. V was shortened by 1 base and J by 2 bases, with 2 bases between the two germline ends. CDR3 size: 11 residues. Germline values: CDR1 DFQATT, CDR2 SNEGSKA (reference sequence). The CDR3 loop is CSARAQETQYF. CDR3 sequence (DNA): TGCAGTGCTAGAGCACAAGAGACCCAGTACTTC.

CDR3 sequence reads: CASSVVRTNYGYTF. CDR3 in DNA: TGTGCCAGCAGTGTAGTCAGGACCAACTATGGCTACACCTTC. The chain is built from TRBV6-1 and TRBJ1-2, with D unclear. The length of the CDR3 is 14 residues. Germline V gene data show CDR1 as MNHNS and CDR2 as SASEGT. Trimming removed 4 bases at V and 2 bases at J, with 11 bases between.

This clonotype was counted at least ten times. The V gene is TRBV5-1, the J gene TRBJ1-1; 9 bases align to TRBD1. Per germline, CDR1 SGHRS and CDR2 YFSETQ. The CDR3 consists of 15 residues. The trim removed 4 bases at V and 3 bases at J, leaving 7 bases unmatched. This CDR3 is CASSLTGGEYTEAFF. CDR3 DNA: TGCGCCAGCAGCCTAACAGGGGGCGAATACACTGAAGCTTTCTTT.

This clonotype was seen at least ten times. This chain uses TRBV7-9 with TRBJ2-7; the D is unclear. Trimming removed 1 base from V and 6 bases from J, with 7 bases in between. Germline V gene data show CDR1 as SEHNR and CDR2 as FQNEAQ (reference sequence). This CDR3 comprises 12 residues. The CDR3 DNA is TGTGCCAGCAGCTTAGAGGTTCGCGAGCAGTACTTC. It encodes CASSLEVREQYF. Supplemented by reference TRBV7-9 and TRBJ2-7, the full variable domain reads DTGVSQNPRHKITKRGQNVTFRCDPISEHNRLYWYRQTLGQGPEFLTYFQNEAQLEKSRLLSDRFSAERPKGSFSTLEIQRTEQGDSAMYLCASSLEVREQYFGPGTRLTVT.

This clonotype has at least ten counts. The CDR3 DNA reads as TGCGCCAGCAGCTCAGGGACAGGGGGCTCGATTGGCACTGAAGCTTTCTTT. It specifies CASSSGTGGSIGTEAFF. This sequence joins TRBV5-1 and TRBJ1-1, with TRBD1 identical over 12 bases. The germline gives CDR1 SGHRS, CDR2 YFSETQ. This CDR3 is built from 17 residues. Germline trimming cut 3 bases from V and 4 bases from J; bases unmatched to any gene: 10.

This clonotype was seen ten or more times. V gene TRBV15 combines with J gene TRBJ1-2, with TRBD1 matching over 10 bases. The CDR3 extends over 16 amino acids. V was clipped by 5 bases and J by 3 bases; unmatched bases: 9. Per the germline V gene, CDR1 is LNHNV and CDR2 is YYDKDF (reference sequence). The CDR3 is CATSPHKTGGDYGYTF. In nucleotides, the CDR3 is TGTGCCACCAGCCCGCATAAGACAGGGGGCGACTATGGCTACACCTTC.

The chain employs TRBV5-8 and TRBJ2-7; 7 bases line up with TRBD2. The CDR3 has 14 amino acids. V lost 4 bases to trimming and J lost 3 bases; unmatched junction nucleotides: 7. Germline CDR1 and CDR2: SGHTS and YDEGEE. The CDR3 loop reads CASSAGTTVYEQYF. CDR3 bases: TGTGCCAGCAGCGCAGGGACTACCGTCTACGAGCAGTACTTC.

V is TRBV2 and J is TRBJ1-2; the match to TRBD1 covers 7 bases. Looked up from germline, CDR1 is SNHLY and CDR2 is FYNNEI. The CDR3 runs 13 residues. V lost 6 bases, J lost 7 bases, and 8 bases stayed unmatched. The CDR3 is CASRDDRAIGYTF. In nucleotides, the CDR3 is TGTGCCAGCAGGGACGACAGGGCTATTGGCTACACCTTC.

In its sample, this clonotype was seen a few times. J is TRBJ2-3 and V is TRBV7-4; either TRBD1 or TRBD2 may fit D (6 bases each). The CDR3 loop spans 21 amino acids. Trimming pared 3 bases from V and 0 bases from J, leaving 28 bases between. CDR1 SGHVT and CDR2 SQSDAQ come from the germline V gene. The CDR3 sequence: CASSFPSTWGAPQPSTDTQYF. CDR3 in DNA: TGTGCCAGCAGCTTCCCCTCAACTTGGGGGGCACCCCAACCTAGCACAGATACGCAGTATTTT.

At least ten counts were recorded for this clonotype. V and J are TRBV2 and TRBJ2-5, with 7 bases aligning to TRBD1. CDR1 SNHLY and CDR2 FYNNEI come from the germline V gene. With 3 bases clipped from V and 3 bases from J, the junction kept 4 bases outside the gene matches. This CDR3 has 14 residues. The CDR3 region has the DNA TGTGCCAGCAGTGACGGTGACAGGGAAGAGACCCAGTACTTC. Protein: CASSDGDREETQYF.

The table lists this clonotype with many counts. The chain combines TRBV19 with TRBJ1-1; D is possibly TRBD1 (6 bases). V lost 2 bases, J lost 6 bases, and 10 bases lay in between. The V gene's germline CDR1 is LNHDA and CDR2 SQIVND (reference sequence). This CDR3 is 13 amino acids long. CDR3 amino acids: CASSILAGAEAFF. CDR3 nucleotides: TGTGCCAGTAGTATATTGGCAGGGGCTGAAGCTTTCTTT.

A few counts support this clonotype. For the CDR3, the DNA is TGTGCCAGCAGTGTTTTAGCAGTCGCGAACACCGGGGAGCTGTTTTTT. The encoded protein is CASSVLAVANTGELFF. V and J are TRBV2 and TRBJ2-2, with D hard to call. This CDR3 is built from 16 residues. Germline V gives CDR1 SNHLY, CDR2 FYNNEI. Trimming shortened V by 4 bases and J by 0 bases, and 12 bases separated the two germline ends. The full variable domain, rest sourced from reference TRBV2 and TRBJ2-2, is EPEVTQTPSHQVTQMGQEVILRCVPISNHLYFYWYRQILGQKVEFLVSFYNNEISEKSEIFDDQFSVERPDGSNFTLKIRSTKLEDSAMYFCASSVLAVANTGELFFGEGSRLTVL.

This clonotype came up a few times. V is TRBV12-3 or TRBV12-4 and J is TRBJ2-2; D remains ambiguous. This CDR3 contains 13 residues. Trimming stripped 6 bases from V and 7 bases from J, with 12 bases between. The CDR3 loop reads CASSRHRVGELFF. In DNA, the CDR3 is TGTGCCAGCAGCCGCCATAGGGTCGGGGAGCTGTTTTTT.

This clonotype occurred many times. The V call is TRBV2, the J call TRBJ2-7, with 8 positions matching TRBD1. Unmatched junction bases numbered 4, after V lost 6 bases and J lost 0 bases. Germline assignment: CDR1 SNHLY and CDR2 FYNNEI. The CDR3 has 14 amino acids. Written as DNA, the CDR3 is TGTGCCAGCAGCCACGACAGGGGCTCCTACGAGCAGTACTTC. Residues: CASSHDRGSYEQYF.

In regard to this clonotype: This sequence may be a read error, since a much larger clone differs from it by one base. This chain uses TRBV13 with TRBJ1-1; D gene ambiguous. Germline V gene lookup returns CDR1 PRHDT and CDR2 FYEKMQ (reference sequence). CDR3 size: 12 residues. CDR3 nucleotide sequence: TGTGCCAGCAGCTTAGATAATTTAGATGCTTGCTTT. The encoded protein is CASSLDNLDACF.

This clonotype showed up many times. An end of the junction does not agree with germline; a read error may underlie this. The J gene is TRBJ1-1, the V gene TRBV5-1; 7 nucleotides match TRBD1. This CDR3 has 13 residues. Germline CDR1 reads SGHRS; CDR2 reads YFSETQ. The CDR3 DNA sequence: TGTGCCAGCAGCTTGTCAGGGGGGACTGAAGCTTTCTTT. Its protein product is CASSLSGGTEAFF.

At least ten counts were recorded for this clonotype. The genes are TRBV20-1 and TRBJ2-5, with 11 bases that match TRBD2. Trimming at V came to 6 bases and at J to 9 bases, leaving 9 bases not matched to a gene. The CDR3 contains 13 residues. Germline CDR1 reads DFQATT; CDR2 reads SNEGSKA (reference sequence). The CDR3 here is CSAHSGGGLSQYF. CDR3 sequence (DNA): TGCAGTGCCCATAGCGGGGGGGGCCTGTCCCAGTACTTC.

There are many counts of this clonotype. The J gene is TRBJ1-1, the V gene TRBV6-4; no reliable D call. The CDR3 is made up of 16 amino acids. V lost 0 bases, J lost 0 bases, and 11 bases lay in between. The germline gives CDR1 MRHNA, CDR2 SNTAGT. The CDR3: CASSDSSQDLNTEAFF. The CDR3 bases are TGTGCCAGCAGTGACTCGAGTCAGGACTTGAACACTGAAGCTTTCTTT.

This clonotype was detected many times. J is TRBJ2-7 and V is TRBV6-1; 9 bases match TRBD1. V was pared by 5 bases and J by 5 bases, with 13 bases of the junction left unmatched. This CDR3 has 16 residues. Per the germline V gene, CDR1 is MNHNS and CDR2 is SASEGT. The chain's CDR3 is CASSPPPGTGTNEQYF. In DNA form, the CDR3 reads TGTGCCAGCAGTCCCCCGCCCGGGACAGGGACCAACGAGCAGTACTTC.

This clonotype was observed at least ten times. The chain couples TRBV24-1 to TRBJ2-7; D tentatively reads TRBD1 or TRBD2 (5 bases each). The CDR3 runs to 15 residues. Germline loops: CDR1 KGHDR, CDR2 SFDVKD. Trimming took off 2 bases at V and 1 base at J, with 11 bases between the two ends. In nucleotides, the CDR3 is TGTGCCACCAGTGATTCCTGGGGGTCGTCCTACGAGCAGTACTTC. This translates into CATSDSWGSSYEQYF.

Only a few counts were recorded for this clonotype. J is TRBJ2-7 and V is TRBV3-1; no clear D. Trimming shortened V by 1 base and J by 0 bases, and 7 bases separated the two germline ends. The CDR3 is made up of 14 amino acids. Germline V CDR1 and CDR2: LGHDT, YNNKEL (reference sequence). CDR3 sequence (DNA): TGTGCCAGCAGCCAAGCTCCGAGCTCCTACGAGCAGTACTTC. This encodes CASSQAPSSYEQYF.

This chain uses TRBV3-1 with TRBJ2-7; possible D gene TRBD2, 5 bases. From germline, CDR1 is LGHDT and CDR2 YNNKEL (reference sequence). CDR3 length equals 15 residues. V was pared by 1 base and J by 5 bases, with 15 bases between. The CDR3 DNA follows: TGTGCCAGCAGCCAAGCAGGCCTAGCTGTCGACGAGCAGTACTTC. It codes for CASSQAGLAVDEQYF.